The 29 T cell receptor beta chains in this list originate from one sample, sequenced in a study of blood T cell repertoires in COVID-19 (dated by TCRdb to the early 2020s). The library came from the immunoSEQ multiplex PCR assay. Entries here come from immuneACCESS through TCRdb and include only in-frame sequences with V and J called. Some clones fail to appear in such tables; in the studies checked, an unresolved V gene covers under half of the shortfall, and the cause of the remainder is unknown. This sample comprises more than 150,000 clones, more than 75% of them detected only once. Together, the top ten hold roughly 0.57% of the sample. The sequencing sample was made of peripheral blood. The receptors shown here come from a man in his sixties with COVID-19, enrolled during active disease.

This chain connects TRBV3-1 (or the pseudogene TRBV3-2) to TRBJ1-1; the D is unclear. The V gene lost 6 bases and the J gene lost 1 base, with 9 bases spanning the gap. Per germline, CDR1 LGHDT and CDR2 YNNKEL (reference sequence). The CDR3 covers 13 residues. The CDR3 DNA reads as TGTGCCAGCAGGGCGTCGGGGAACACTGAAGCTTTCTTT. This encodes CASRASGNTEAFF.

The rearrangement joins TRBV4-3 to TRBJ2-3; D uncertain. V was clipped by 1 base and J by 2 bases, with 10 bases between them. Germline CDR1 LGHNA, CDR2 YSLEER. This CDR3 spans 15 amino acids. The CDR3 here is CASSQAYTTTDTQYF. For the CDR3, the DNA is TGCGCCAGCAGCCAAGCCTATACCACCACAGATACGCAGTATTTT.

The rearrangement uses TRBV4-3 and TRBJ2-1, with 7 positions matching TRBD2. V was clipped by 0 bases and J by 7 bases; unmatched bases: 18. The CDR3 runs to 19 residues. In germline, CDR1 is LGHNA, CDR2 YSLEER. For the CDR3, the DNA is TGCGCCAGCAGCCAAGAACACCACTACGGCGCGGGAGATGGGAATGAGCAGTTCTTC. Translated, it gives CASSQEHHYGAGDGNEQFF.

The chain couples TRBV28 to TRBJ1-2; the D is unclear. Trimming took 4 bases from V and 8 from J, leaving 14 bases between them. The length of the CDR3 is 13 residues. Germline V lookup: CDR1 MDHEN, CDR2 SYDVKM. The CDR3 DNA is TGTGCCAGCAGTTCCCCCAGAGGGTCCGGCTACACCTTC. As protein: CASSSPRGSGYTF.

The chain carries TRBV6-2 or TRBV6-3 and TRBJ2-3; 9 bases fit TRBD1. CDR1 is MNHEY and CDR2 is SVGEGT in the germline V gene. After removal of 5 bases from V and 6 bases from J, the junction contained 9 bases not matched to a gene. The CDR3 loop spans 15 amino acids. In DNA form, the CDR3 reads TGTGCCAGCAGTCCCCCGCGGACAGGGGAGGATACGCAGTATTTT. Translation: CASSPPRTGEDTQYF.

The chain recombines TRBV12-3 or TRBV12-4 with TRBJ1-1; unclear D gene. Trimming cost V 6 bases and J 4 bases, with 6 bases left between them. This CDR3 has 11 residues. CDR3 sequence: CASRYGTEAFF. CDR3 sequence (DNA): TGTGCCAGCAGATACGGCACTGAAGCTTTCTTT.

This clone was counted only a few times. The J gene is TRBJ1-5, the V gene TRBV28, with 7 bases that match TRBD1. CDR3 length equals 13 residues. Trimming at V came to 8 bases and at J to 4 bases, leaving 5 bases not matched to a gene. CDR1 is MDHEN, CDR2 SYDVKM, per germline. DNA of the CDR3: TGTGCCAGCGCTCCACAGGGGAATCAGCCCCAGCATTTT. It codes for CASAPQGNQPQHF. Based on the CDR3 plus reference TRBV28 and TRBJ1-5, the full variable domain is DVKVTQSSRYLVKRTGEKVFLECVQDMDHENMFWYRQDPGLGLRLIYFSYDVKMKEKGDIPEGYSVSREKKERFSLILESASTNQTSMYLCASAPQGNQPQHFGDGTRLSIL.

This clone was detected only a few times. The V call is TRBV11-2, the J call TRBJ1-4, with TRBD1 identical over 9 bases. This CDR3 has 12 residues. V lost 4 bases, J lost 14 bases, and 5 bases stayed unmatched. From germline, CDR1 is SGHAT and CDR2 FQNNGV. For the CDR3, the DNA is TGTGCCAGCAGCTCAGCGGACAGGGGCCTGTTTTTT. This codes for CASSSADRGLFF.

This chain connects TRBV4-1 to TRBJ2-3; weak D call: TRBD2 (6 bases). This CDR3 contains 16 residues. Germline V gene data show CDR1 as MGHRA and CDR2 as YSYEKL. V was pared by 4 bases and J by 6 bases, with 20 bases between. CDR3 coding DNA: TGCGCCAGCAGCCCTAGCGTCGGGCTTTGGGAGGATACGCAGTATTTT. Translating gives CASSPSVGLWEDTQYF.

The J gene is TRBJ2-7, the V gene TRBV7-2, with D perhaps TRBD1 (7 bases). Germline V lookup: CDR1 SGHTA, CDR2 FQGNSA. Trimming cost V 7 bases and J 1 base, with 17 bases left between them. The CDR3 is 15 residues long. This CDR3 is CASTTGGTDSYEQYF. In nucleotides, the CDR3 is TGTGCCAGCACCACCGGCGGGACAGATTCCTACGAGCAGTACTTC.

The V and J genes are TRBV28 and TRBJ1-4; D might be TRBD1 (5 bases). Trimming removed 4 bases at V and 6 bases at J, with 18 bases between. This CDR3 has 16 residues. Germline V CDR1 and CDR2: MDHEN, SYDVKM. The CDR3 region has the DNA TGTGCCAGCAGTTCTCCTATGGGGCATTGGGATGAAAAACTGTTTTTT. The encoded protein is CASSSPMGHWDEKLFF.

V is TRBV11-3 and J is TRBJ1-1; 8 bases map to TRBD1. V gave up 5 bases and J gave up 2 bases; unmatched junction bases: 4. The CDR3 runs 14 residues. The V gene's germline CDR1 is SGHNT and CDR2 YENEEA. The DNA of the CDR3 is TGTGCCAGCAGCCCGGGACAGGTAAACACTGAAGCTTTCTTT. It encodes CASSPGQVNTEAFF. Drawing the rest from reference TRBV11-3 and TRBJ1-1, the complete variable domain is EAGVVQSPRYKIIEKKQPVAFWCNPISGHNTLYWYLQNLGQGPELLIRYENEEAVDDSQLPKDRFSAERLKGVDSTLKIQPAELGDSAVYLCASSPGQVNTEAFFGQGTRLTVV.

In DNA, the CDR3 is TGTGCCACCAGTGATTCGCAGGGGCGAGAGACCCAGTACTTC. It is translated as CATSDSQGRETQYF. This chain links TRBV24-1 with TRBJ2-5; perhaps TRBD1 as D (6 bases). Germline V gene data show CDR1 as KGHDR and CDR2 as SFDVKD. CDR3 length: 14 amino acids. V was shortened by 2 bases and J by 4 bases, with 10 bases between the two germline ends.

In this sample, this clone turned up once. The chain links TRBV7-9 to TRBJ2-5, with 14 bases aligning to TRBD2. The CDR3 spans 18 residues. With V trimmed by 4 bases and J by 5 bases, 12 bases remained unmatched. Germline CDR1 SEHNR, CDR2 FQNEAQ (reference sequence). The CDR3 DNA reads as TGTGCCAGCAGCTCCTCGGGACTAGCGGGGGCCGTGGGGGAGACCCAGTACTTC. It translates to CASSSSGLAGAVGETQYF.

The chain uses TRBV9 and TRBJ2-2, with 11 bases fitting TRBD2. Trimming took 0 bases from V and 6 from J; bases not matched to a gene: 7. Germline loops: CDR1 SGDLS, CDR2 YYNGEE. CDR3 size: 17 residues. CDR3: CASSVGLAGGQAGELFF. Written as DNA, the CDR3 is TGTGCCAGCAGCGTAGGGTTAGCGGGAGGGCAGGCCGGGGAGCTGTTTTTT.

The chain has TRBV28 and TRBJ1-5, with TRBD1 as a possible D gene (5 bases). Trimming took 6 bases from V and 2 from J, leaving 20 bases between them. Per the germline V gene, CDR1 is MDHEN and CDR2 is SYDVKM. The CDR3 consists of 17 residues. CDR3: CASSRGGFLGGNQPQHF. The DNA for the CDR3 is TGTGCCAGCAGCCGCGGGGGATTTTTGGGTGGCAATCAGCCCCAGCATTTT.

The chain carries TRBV11-2 and TRBJ1-1; TRBD1 is a possible D gene (6 bases). The CDR3 runs 14 residues. Germline V gene sequence: CDR1 SGHAT, CDR2 FQNNGV. The germline V and J ends were trimmed by 2 bases and 4 bases, with 11 bases remaining between them. The CDR3 spells CASSLQGLSTEAFF. CDR3 bases: TGTGCCAGCAGCTTACAGGGGTTGAGCACTGAAGCTTTCTTT.

This rearrangement joins TRBV28 to TRBJ2-7; the match to TRBD1 covers 12 bases. The CDR3 spans 16 residues. The trim removed 6 bases at V and 2 bases at J, leaving 8 bases unmatched. CDR1 is MDHEN, CDR2 SYDVKM, per germline. CDR3 residues: CASSPSGTGGPYEQYF. The DNA for the CDR3 is TGTGCCAGCAGCCCCTCCGGGACAGGGGGCCCCTACGAGCAGTACTTC.

This chain joins TRBV12-3 or TRBV12-4 and TRBJ1-5, with D maybe TRBD1 (6 bases). The CDR3 runs to 13 residues. The V end was cut by 5 bases, the J end by 5 bases, with 10 bases between. The CDR3 DNA reads TGTGCCAGCAGTCTACAGGGAGATCAGCCCCAGCATTTT. Encoded protein: CASSLQGDQPQHF.

V is TRBV2 and J is TRBJ1-2; TRBD1 might be the D (5 bases). The CDR3 extends over 15 amino acids. V gave up 4 bases and J gave up 2 bases, with 14 bases separating them. Per the germline V gene, CDR1 is SNHLY and CDR2 is FYNNEI. The CDR3 nucleotides read TGTGCCAGCAGTGTGGGGGGATTCGGCAACTATGGCTACACCTTC. Translation: CASSVGGFGNYGYTF.

This clone was counted once. This chain links TRBV18 with TRBJ1-2; D is undetermined. Between the trimmed V and J ends, which lost 5 bases and 0 bases, there was a span of 16 bases. The V gene's germline CDR1 is KGHSH and CDR2 LQKENI. The CDR3 has 16 residues. This CDR3 is CASSGQKWASNYGYTF. CDR3 nucleotides: TGTGCCAGCTCAGGCCAAAAATGGGCCTCTAACTATGGCTACACCTTC.

This chain connects TRBV5-1 to TRBJ2-1; a possible D gene is TRBD2 (6 bases). V shed 0 bases and J shed 1 base, with 14 bases lying between them. The CDR3 sequence is 17 residues long. The germline V gene has CDR1 SGHRS and CDR2 YFSETQ. The CDR3 DNA follows: TGCGCCAGCAGCTTGGATGGCGGGATAAGGTCCTACAATGAGCAGTTCTTC. Translating gives CASSLDGGIRSYNEQFF.

The chain employs TRBV15 and TRBJ2-7; TRBD2 aligns across 8 bases. Germline assignment: CDR1 LNHNV and CDR2 YYDKDF (reference sequence). V lost 3 bases and J lost 1; bases outside the gene matches: 8. There are 16 residues in the CDR3. The CDR3 is CATSRKAGGGSYEQYF. CDR3 sequence (DNA): TGTGCCACCAGCAGGAAGGCGGGGGGCGGTTCCTACGAGCAGTACTTC.

V and J are TRBV10-2 and TRBJ2-1; TRBD2 agrees at 10 bases. The CDR3 contains 15 residues. CDR1 WSHSY and CDR2 SAAADI come from the germline V gene. V lost 4 bases to trimming and J lost 6 bases; unmatched junction nucleotides: 6. The CDR3 nucleotides are TGCGCCAGCAGTGCGGGTAGCGGGGGGTCCAATGAGCAGTTCTTC. This encodes CASSAGSGGSNEQFF.

The chain has TRBV6-6 and TRBJ1-1; D call uncertain. The CDR3 runs 14 residues. V lost 5 bases, J lost 8 bases, and 18 bases lay in between. Looked up from germline, CDR1 is MNHNY and CDR2 is SVGAGI (reference sequence). CDR3 DNA: TGTGCCAGCAGTCTTCTTACGTCGCCAGTCGAAGCTTTCTTT. Its protein is CASSLLTSPVEAFF.

The chain joins TRBV6-2 or TRBV6-3 to TRBJ2-2, with D perhaps matching TRBD2 (5 bases). With 2 bases removed from V and 5 bases from J, the gap between germline ends came to 9 bases. Germline V gene lookup returns CDR1 MNHEY and CDR2 SVGEGT. The CDR3 loop spans 14 amino acids. The CDR3 loop is CASSYGPGTGELFF. Written as DNA, the CDR3 is TGTGCCAGCAGTTACGGCCCGGGGACCGGGGAGCTGTTTTTT.

The chain has TRBV6-6 and TRBJ1-2, with D unclear. The V gene's germline CDR1 is MNHNY and CDR2 SVGAGI (reference sequence). The CDR3 length is 14 residues. V gave up 5 bases and J gave up 5 bases, with 15 bases separating them. CDR3 sequence reads: CASSTADGKYGYTF. The CDR3 DNA follows: TGTGCCAGCAGTACCGCGGACGGGAAGTATGGCTACACCTTC.

The chain uses TRBV30 and TRBJ1-4; 7 bases map to TRBD1. The V and J ends lost 1 base and 5 bases, in that order; junction bases with no gene match: 4. The CDR3 sequence is 14 residues long. The germline V gene has CDR1 GTSNPN and CDR2 SVGIG (reference sequence). In DNA form, the CDR3 reads TGTGCCTGGAGTGCCCTACAGGGGAATGAAAAACTGTTTTTT. Protein sequence: CAWSALQGNEKLFF.

The chain employs TRBV19 and TRBJ2-1, with 10 positions matching TRBD1. Germline V gene data show CDR1 as LNHDA and CDR2 as SQIVND (reference sequence). V gave up 7 bases and J gave up 6 bases; unmatched junction bases: 9. The CDR3 has 15 amino acids. The chain's CDR3 is CASNKIGTGANEQFF. CDR3 bases: TGTGCCAGTAACAAAATAGGGACAGGGGCCAATGAGCAGTTCTTC.